The TCR beta chain under discussion was sequenced for a study of cytomegalovirus exposure and HLA in healthy donors. Regarding the study as a whole: Several of the most significant clusters appeared linked to common viral pathogens, based on a later analysis. Compared with the roughly 730-donor mean, an Asian-associated ancestry cluster reportedly had fewer N-insertions, according to a later analysis. TCR beta chains numbering some 160 were designated cytomegalovirus-associated. A few of the chains that were CMV-associated were confirmed in vitro to be specific for CMV antigens.

The PCR used 60 Vbeta and 13 Jbeta primers. Here immunoSEQ multiplex PCR was the method, and the copy in TCRdb shows in-frame clones only, minus some. The repertoire table contains 50,000 to 70,000 clones. With respect to this clone: Its target is not known.

The J segment lost 1 base and the V segment lost 3 bases, leaving 3 bases of the junction unmatched. This CDR3 has 15 residues. Germline V CDR1 and CDR2: LGHNA, YSLEER. J is TRBJ2-3 and V is TRBV4-3; 8 bases map to TRBD1. Sample: PBMCs. This TCR was sampled from a man in his forties or fifties in good health and CMV-seropositive. The CDR3 region has the DNA TGCGCCAGCAGCCAGGACAGGGTTGGCACAGATACGCAGTATTTT. Translated, it gives CASSQDRVGTDTQYF.